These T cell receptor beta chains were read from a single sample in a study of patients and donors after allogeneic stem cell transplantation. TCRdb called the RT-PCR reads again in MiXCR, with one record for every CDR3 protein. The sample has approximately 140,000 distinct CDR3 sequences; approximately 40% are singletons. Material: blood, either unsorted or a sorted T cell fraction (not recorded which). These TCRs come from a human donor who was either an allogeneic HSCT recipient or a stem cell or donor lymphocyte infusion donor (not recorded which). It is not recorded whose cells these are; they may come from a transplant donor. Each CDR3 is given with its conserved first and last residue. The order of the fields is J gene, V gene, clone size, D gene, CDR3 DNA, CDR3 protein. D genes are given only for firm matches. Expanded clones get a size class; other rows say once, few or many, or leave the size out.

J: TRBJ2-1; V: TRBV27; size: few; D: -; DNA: TGTGCCAGCAGTTTATCAGGCGGGGGCTTCGTCAATGAGCAGTTCTTC; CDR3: CASSLSGGGFVNEQFF
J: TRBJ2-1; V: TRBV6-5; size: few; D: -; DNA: TGTGCCAGCAGTGGTACAGGGAAGGGGCAGTTCTTC; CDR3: CASSGTGKGQFF
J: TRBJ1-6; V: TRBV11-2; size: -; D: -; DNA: TGTGCCAGCAGCTTCGGCCCCCGCGGCTCACCCCTCCACTTT; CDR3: CASSFGPRGSPLHF
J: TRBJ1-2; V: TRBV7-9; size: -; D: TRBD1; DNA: TGTGCCAGCAGCTTAGGCCAGGGGGCGCGAGAAAGTGGCTACACCTTC; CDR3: CASSLGQGARESGYTF
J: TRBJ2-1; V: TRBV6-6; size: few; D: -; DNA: TGTGCCACCAACAACCCCCCAGGCTACAATGAGCAGTTCTTC; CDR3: CATNNPPGYNEQFF
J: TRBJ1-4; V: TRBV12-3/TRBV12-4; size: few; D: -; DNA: TGTGCCAGCAGTTTTGTAGGACGGGAAAAACTGTTTTTT; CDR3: CASSFVGREKLFF
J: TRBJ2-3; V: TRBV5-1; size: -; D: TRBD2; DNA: TGCGCCAGCACCCCGTTCGTAGCGGGGGCCACTGGCACAGATACGCAGTATTTT; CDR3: CASTPFVAGATGTDTQYF
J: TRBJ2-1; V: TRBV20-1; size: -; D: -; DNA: TGCAGTGCTAGACCTGATCTTTTGTCAGTGGATGAGCAGTTCTTC; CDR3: CSARPDLLSVDEQFF
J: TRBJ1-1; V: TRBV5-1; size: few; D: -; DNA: TGCGCCAGCAGCTCCCGTGGGGGGAACACTGAAGCTTTCTTT; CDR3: CASSSRGGNTEAFF
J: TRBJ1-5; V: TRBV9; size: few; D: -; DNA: TGTGCCAGCAGCGTGACGGGGAGCAATCAGCCCCAGCATTTT; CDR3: CASSVTGSNQPQHF
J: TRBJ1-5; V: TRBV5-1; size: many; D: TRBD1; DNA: TGCGCCAGCAGCGCCGGGACAGGGCTGGGAAATCAGCCCCAGCATTTT; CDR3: CASSAGTGLGNQPQHF
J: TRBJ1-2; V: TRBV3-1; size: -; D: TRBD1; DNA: TGTGCCAGCAGCCAGGCCGACAGGGAAGATGGCTACACCTTC; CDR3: CASSQADREDGYTF
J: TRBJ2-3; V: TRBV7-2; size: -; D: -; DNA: TGTGCCAGCAGCTTAGCCCCTTTTACGCAGTATTTT; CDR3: CASSLAPFTQYF
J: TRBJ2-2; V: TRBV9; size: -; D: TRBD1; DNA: TGTGCCAGCAGCGACCCAGTAGGGGGCGGCGGCACCACAACCGGGGAGCTGTTTTTT; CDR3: CASSDPVGGGGTTTGELFF